These 10 T cell receptor beta chains were all obtained from the same sample, sequenced in a study of blood T cells in healthy people across ages. A sample-barcoded 5' primer and a J-beta primer mix were used in a second PCR of about 7 to 12 cycles. TCRdb passed the 5' RACE reads through MiXCR, listing each CDR3 protein once. Here the sample spans some 890,000 distinct CDR3 sequences, roughly 29% being singletons. A further study also used this sample, focusing on T cells of mothers and their children.

Sequencing was carried out using blood. Every receptor here comes from a woman between 40 and 55 years old in good health.

This clonotype was counted between two and nine times. The chain combines TRBV4-1 with TRBJ2-1; tentative D call: TRBD1 (5 bases). The CDR3 runs 15 residues. CDR1 and CDR2 (germline): MGHRA, YSYEKL. V dropped 1 base and J dropped 10 bases, with 17 bases sitting between them. DNA for the CDR3: TGCGCCAGCAGCCAAGGTGGGGCAGGGATGGAGGAGCAGTTCTTC. Protein: CASSQGGAGMEEQFF.

Comments on this clonotype: Sequence at one end of the junction differs from germline and may be a read error. The V call is TRBV4-1, the J call TRBJ2-1; D could derive from TRBD1 or TRBD2 (5 bases each). CDR1 is MGHRA, CDR2 YSYEKL, per germline. The CDR3 extends over 14 amino acids. The CDR3: CPSSQDEGSNAKFF. In nucleotides, the CDR3 is TGCCCCAGCAGCCAAGATGAGGGGTCCAACGCGAAGTTCTTC.

This clonotype was found a few times. This chain joins TRBV6-5 and TRBJ1-1, with a weak D call TRBD1 (5 bases). Germline CDR1 reads MNHEY; CDR2 reads SVGAGI. V was clipped by 4 bases and J by 6 bases, with 12 bases between them. This CDR3 is built from 13 residues. For the CDR3, the DNA is TGTGCCAGCAGTTGGACGGGGCTGGCTGAAGCTTTCTTT. Residues: CASSWTGLAEAFF.

This clonotype was observed a single time. This may arise from a read error, as a much more abundant clone is one base away. The J gene is TRBJ2-7, the V gene TRBV7-9; 7 bases fit TRBD1. The CDR3 covers 14 residues. The germline CDR1 and CDR2 sequences are SEHNR and FQNEAQ (reference sequence). The CDR3 DNA follows: TGTACCAGCAGCTTCGGGACAGCGAGTAACGAGCAGTACTTC. This gives the protein CTSSFGTASNEQYF.

There are a few counts of this clonotype. The V gene is TRBV6-6, the J gene TRBJ1-5; 7 nucleotides agree with TRBD1. This CDR3 is 14 amino acids long. V lost 7 bases and J lost 2; bases outside the gene matches: 5. CDR1 is MNHNY and CDR2 is SVGAGI in the germline V gene (reference sequence). Here the CDR3 reads CASMRGLGNQPQHF. The DNA of the CDR3 is TGTGCCAGCATGAGGGGGCTGGGCAATCAGCCCCAGCATTTT.

This clonotype was seen ten or more times. This rearrangement joins TRBV6-5 to TRBJ2-7, with a possible D match to TRBD1 (5 bases). Germline V gives CDR1 MNHEY, CDR2 SVGAGI. V shed 5 bases and J shed 3 bases, with 11 bases lying between them. The CDR3 totals 13 residues. CDR3 amino acids: CASSRRQIYEQYF. The CDR3 coding sequence is TGTGCCAGCAGTCGCAGACAGATCTACGAGCAGTACTTC.

The genes are TRBV7-2 and TRBJ1-4, with D unresolved. Trimming cost V 9 bases and J 8 bases, with 22 bases left between them. The CDR3 totals 15 residues. The germline CDR1 and CDR2 sequences are SGHTA and FQGNSA. The CDR3 is CASSRSSRPGEKLFF. The CDR3 bases are TGTGCCAGTAGCCGCTCGTCTCGTCCCGGCGAAAAACTGTTTTTT. The full variable domain, completed using reference TRBV7-2 and TRBJ1-4, is GAGVSQSPSNKVTEKGKDVELRCDPISGHTALYWYRQSLGQGLEFLIYFQGNSAPDKSGLPSDRFSAERTGGSVSTLTIQRTQQEDSAVYLCASSRSSRPGEKLFFGSGTQLSVL.

The chain couples TRBV5-4 to TRBJ1-2; D gene uncertain. The CDR3 is made up of 13 amino acids. Germline CDR1 SGHNT, CDR2 YYREEE (reference sequence). Trimming took 7 bases from V and 3 from J, leaving 13 bases between them. Here the CDR3 DNA reads TGTGCCAGCTTTCATCAGTTGGACTATGGCTACACCTTC. This codes for CASFHQLDYGYTF.

The V and J genes are TRBV3-1 and TRBJ1-2; D remains ambiguous. Germline assignment: CDR1 LGHDT and CDR2 YNNKEL (reference sequence). V lost 4 bases and J 2 bases, leaving 11 bases between the germline ends. The CDR3 has 14 residues. The CDR3: CASSLRIGNYGYTF. The CDR3 nucleotides read TGTGCCAGCAGCCTCCGGATAGGGAACTATGGCTACACCTTC.

This chain joins TRBV7-9 and TRBJ2-3, with a weak D call TRBD1 (5 bases). There are 15 residues in the CDR3. The V gene's germline CDR1 is SEHNR and CDR2 FQNEAQ (reference sequence). V was pared by 4 bases and J by 1 base, with 12 bases between. In DNA form, the CDR3 reads TGTGCCAGCAGCTACACGGTAGGGGGCACAGATACGCAGTATTTT. This codes for CASSYTVGGTDTQYF.